The 20 T cell receptor beta chains listed next were all sequenced from one sample in a study of graft-versus-host responses after intestinal transplantation. Generated by immunoSEQ multiplex PCR, the TCRdb table keeps only in-frame clones and is missing some. The data show about 98,000 clones, roughly 86% seen once. The sequencing used PBMCs, collected 255 days after intestinal transplant. The receptors were gathered from a human patient who received an intestinal transplant, so some T cells may come from the graft donor.

The CDR3 loop is CASSLSKRETQYF. CDR3 DNA sequence: TGTGCCAGCAGTTTATCGAAAAGAGAGACCCAGTACTTC. V usage is TRBV27 and J usage is TRBJ2-5; D is unclear. The V gene's germline CDR1 is MNHEY and CDR2 SMNVEV (reference sequence). The ends were cut back, 0 bases at V and 4 bases at J, with 6 bases in the middle. The CDR3 is 13 amino acids.

This clone was counted a single time. The CDR3 reads CASSLTGADYEQYV. CDR3 in DNA: TGTGCCAGCAGTTTAACCGGGGCAGACTACGAGCAGTACGTC. The chain employs TRBV28 and TRBJ2-7; the D call may be TRBD1 or TRBD2 (5 bases each). The CDR3 length is 14 residues. V was cut by 2 bases and J by 3 bases, with 11 bases left in between. The germline gives CDR1 MDHEN, CDR2 SYDVKM.

V and J are TRBV2 and TRBJ2-2; D unclear. Germline V lookup: CDR1 SNHLY, CDR2 FYNNEI. This CDR3 has 16 amino acids. The V end lost 0 bases, the J end lost 8 bases, and 16 bases lay between the germline ends. The CDR3 region is CASSEAGPVRAGELFF. In DNA form, the CDR3 reads TGTGCCAGCAGTGAAGCAGGTCCAGTAAGGGCAGGGGAGCTGTTTTTT.

The V and J genes are TRBV14 and TRBJ2-3; D is possibly TRBD1 (6 bases). V dropped 0 bases and J dropped 0 bases, with 10 bases sitting between them. Germline CDR1 is SGHDN and CDR2 is FVKESK. The CDR3 has 16 residues. DNA of the CDR3: TGTGCCAGCAGCCAAGATGTAGGGACAAGCACAGATACGCAGTATTTT. Translated, it gives CASSQDVGTSTDTQYF.

As DNA, the CDR3 is TGTGCCAGCAGTGACCTCAGCGGGGGGGCCGCAGATACGCAGTATTTT. This codes for CASSDLSGGAADTQYF. The chain uses TRBV2 and TRBJ2-3; 10 nucleotides agree with TRBD2. Germline V gene lookup returns CDR1 SNHLY and CDR2 FYNNEI. After removal of 3 bases from V and 4 bases from J, the junction contained 7 bases not matched to a gene. This CDR3 comprises 16 residues.

This clone was seen a few times. The rearrangement uses TRBV14 and TRBJ2-1; D could derive from TRBD1 or TRBD2 (5 bases each). The germline V gene has CDR1 SGHDN and CDR2 FVKESK. The CDR3 covers 15 residues. V lost 3 bases to trimming and J lost 13 bases, with 22 bases between them. The CDR3 sequence: CASSHGLKGWGRQFF. The CDR3 bases are TGTGCCAGCAGCCATGGTTTGAAGGGGTGGGGACGACAGTTCTTC.

For the CDR3, the DNA is TGTGCCAGCAGCTTGACGGCTAGCGGGAGTTACGAGCAGTACTTC. Protein sequence: CASSLTASGSYEQYF. The chain links TRBV5-4 to TRBJ2-7, with TRBD2 matching over 10 bases. This CDR3 has 15 residues. From germline, CDR1 is SGHNT and CDR2 YYREEE (reference sequence). J was trimmed by 4 bases and V by 1 base; bases with no gene match: 5.

The chain recombines TRBV5-1 with TRBJ2-1; D remains unclear. There are 13 residues in the CDR3. The V gene lost 0 bases and the J gene lost 7 bases, with 8 bases spanning the gap. The germline gives CDR1 SGHRS, CDR2 YFSETQ. This chain's CDR3 is CASSLDRANEQFF. CDR3 DNA sequence: TGCGCCAGCAGCTTGGATAGGGCGAATGAGCAGTTCTTC.

This clone has more than one count but fewer than ten. The chain recombines TRBV19 with TRBJ2-7, with 8 bases that match TRBD1. This CDR3 is built from 14 residues. Germline loops: CDR1 LNHDA, CDR2 SQIVND (reference sequence). The ends lost 7 bases at V and 1 base at J; junction bases unmatched: 6. CDR3 in DNA: TGTGCCAGTACTCCCCAGGGGGCGTCCTACGAGCAGTACTTC. Translation gives CASTPQGASYEQYF.

This clone has just one count. The chain couples TRBV2 to TRBJ2-3, with D possibly being TRBD2 (6 bases). The V gene's germline CDR1 is SNHLY and CDR2 FYNNEI. The CDR3 totals 12 residues. Trimming left V 5 bases short and J 8 bases short, with 11 bases between. CDR3 protein: CASSRNGGTQYF. The CDR3 nucleotides are TGTGCCAGCAGTCGGAACGGGGGTACGCAGTATTTT.

This chain connects TRBV5-6 to TRBJ2-5; D uncertain. With 1 base removed from V and 5 bases from J, the gap between germline ends came to 15 bases. The CDR3 totals 15 residues. From germline, CDR1 is SGHDT and CDR2 YYEEEE. CDR3 sequence: CASSLTNSRRETQYF. In DNA, the CDR3 is TGTGCCAGCAGCTTGACGAACAGTCGGCGGGAGACCCAGTACTTC.

This sequence joins TRBV6-6 and TRBJ1-2; TRBD1 agrees at 8 bases. In germline, CDR1 is MNHNY, CDR2 SVGAGI (reference sequence). The CDR3 sequence is 15 residues long. The junction had 11 bases not matched to a gene; V was cut back by 6 bases and J by 5 bases. CDR3 bases: TGTGCCAGCAGCAATGACAGGGGCTTTAAATATGGCTACACCTTC. Translating gives CASSNDRGFKYGYTF.

The chain couples TRBV7-9 to TRBJ1-2; 7 nucleotides agree with TRBD1. V lost 5 bases and J lost 4; bases outside the gene matches: 7. The CDR3 totals 14 residues. Germline CDR1 is SEHNR and CDR2 is FQNEAQ (reference sequence). CDR3 amino acids: CASSATGNAYGYTF. The CDR3 nucleotides read TGTGCCAGCAGCGCGACAGGGAATGCCTATGGCTACACCTTC.

A word on this clone: Other DNA sequences of this sample code for an identical CDR3. CDR3 sequence (DNA): TGTGCCAGCAGCGGAGACAGGAATGAAGCTTTCTTT. It encodes CASSGDRNEAFF. The chain uses TRBV5-4 and TRBJ1-1; the D gene is possibly TRBD1 (6 bases). This CDR3 is 12 amino acids long. Looked up from germline, CDR1 is SGHNT and CDR2 is YYREEE (reference sequence). Deletions cut 4 bases from V and 7 bases from J, with 11 bases between.

As for this clone: At the DNA level, this CDR3 is encoded by other sequences in the same sample as well. This chain joins TRBV19 and TRBJ1-1; D is ambiguous. There are 13 residues in the CDR3. The ends were cut back, 3 bases at V and 0 bases at J, with 5 bases in the middle. Germline V gene lookup returns CDR1 LNHDA and CDR2 SQIVND (reference sequence). The CDR3 here is CASSISVNTEAFF. CDR3 nucleotide sequence: TGTGCCAGTAGTATTTCGGTGAACACTGAAGCTTTCTTT.

This chain connects TRBV7-2 to TRBJ2-3, with D possibly being TRBD2 (5 bases). Germline V gene data show CDR1 as SGHTA and CDR2 as FQGNSA. This CDR3 has 15 amino acids. Between the trimmed V and J ends, which lost 0 bases and 1 base, there was a span of 8 bases. In DNA form, the CDR3 reads TGTGCCAGCAGCTTAGCCCTCGGGGGCACAGATACGCAGTATTTT. This gives the protein CASSLALGGTDTQYF. The full variable domain, rest sourced from reference TRBV7-2 and TRBJ2-3, is GAGVSQSPSNKVTEKGKDVELRCDPISGHTALYWYRQSLGQGLEFLIYFQGNSAPDKSGLPSDRFSAERTGGSVSTLTIQRTQQEDSAVYLCASSLALGGTDTQYFGPGTRLTVL.

This rearrangement joins TRBV2 to TRBJ2-2; weak D call: TRBD2 (6 bases). The germline gives CDR1 SNHLY, CDR2 FYNNEI. The V end was cut by 8 bases, the J end by 1 base, with 11 bases between. The CDR3 has 14 amino acids. The CDR3 DNA sequence: TGTGCCAGCTTAATGGGGGGGAACACCGGGGAGCTGTTTTTT. This gives the protein CASLMGGNTGELFF.

V usage is TRBV9 and J usage is TRBJ1-2; 10 bases map to TRBD1. CDR3 length: 18 amino acids. The trim removed 0 bases at V and 0 bases at J, leaving 8 bases unmatched. Germline V gives CDR1 SGDLS, CDR2 YYNGEE. In DNA, the CDR3 is TGTGCCAGCAGCGTAGGACAGGGGGCCGGATTCTCTAACTATGGCTACACCTTC. It specifies CASSVGQGAGFSNYGYTF.

The chain has TRBV7-2 and TRBJ1-1; the D is unclear. This CDR3 is built from 15 residues. Deletions cut 2 bases from V and 5 bases from J, with 15 bases between. Per the germline V gene, CDR1 is SGHTA and CDR2 is FQGNSA. The CDR3 bases are TGTGCCAGCAGCTTATCCGCGGGCGCGGGTACTGAAGCTTTCTTT. Its translation is CASSLSAGAGTEAFF.

The chain is built from TRBV28 and TRBJ2-5, with 8 bases aligning to TRBD2. Trimming took 7 bases from V and 5 from J; bases not matched to a gene: 21. The length of the CDR3 is 18 residues. CDR1 is MDHEN, CDR2 SYDVKM, per germline. The CDR3 loop reads CASIPYPGGPLNEETQYF. Here the CDR3 DNA reads TGTGCCAGCATTCCCTATCCGGGAGGGCCACTGAACGAGGAGACCCAGTACTTC.